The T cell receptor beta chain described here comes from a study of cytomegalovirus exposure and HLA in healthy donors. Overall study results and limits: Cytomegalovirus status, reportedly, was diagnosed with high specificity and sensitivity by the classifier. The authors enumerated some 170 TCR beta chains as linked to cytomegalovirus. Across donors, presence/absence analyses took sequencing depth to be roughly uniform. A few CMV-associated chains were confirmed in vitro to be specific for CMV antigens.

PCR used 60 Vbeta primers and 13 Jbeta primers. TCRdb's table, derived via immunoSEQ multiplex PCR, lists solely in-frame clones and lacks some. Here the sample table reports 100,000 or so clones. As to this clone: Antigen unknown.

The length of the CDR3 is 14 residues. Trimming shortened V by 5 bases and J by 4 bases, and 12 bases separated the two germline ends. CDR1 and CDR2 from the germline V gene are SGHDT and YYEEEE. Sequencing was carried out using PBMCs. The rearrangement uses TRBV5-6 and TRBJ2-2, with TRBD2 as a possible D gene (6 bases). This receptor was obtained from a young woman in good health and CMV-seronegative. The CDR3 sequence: CASSPTSFTGELFF. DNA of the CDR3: TGTGCCAGCAGTCCGACTAGTTTCACCGGGGAGCTGTTTTTT.